This T cell receptor (beta chain) stems from a study of T cells in tuberculosis. As for the study in general: CD1B tetramers identified T cells specific for mycobacterial lipid GMM.

Sorting used thawed, overnight-rested PBMC stained with anti-CD3, a viability dye and GMM-loaded CD1B tetramer. CD1B tetramers were loaded with Rhodococcus equi-derived C32 glucose monomycolate. TCR-alpha and TCR-beta chains were sequenced unpaired. Produced via immunoSEQ multiplex PCR; TCRdb's table is partial and in-frame only. This sample has about 58,000 clones; 70% to 90% occur once, and the top ten carry less than 25%. Sample: CD1b-GMM tetramer-negative cells sorted from PBMCs. The source is an adult woman with latent tuberculosis.

The CDR3 DNA reads TGTGCCAGCAGCCCCGGGACAGGTCCCTACGAGCAGTACTTC. As protein: CASSPGTGPYEQYF. The genes are TRBV28 and TRBJ2-7; TRBD1 matches at 8 bases. The germline gives CDR1 MDHEN, CDR2 SYDVKM. CDR3 length equals 14 residues. Trimming cost V 6 bases and J 2 bases; bases outside gene matches: 6.